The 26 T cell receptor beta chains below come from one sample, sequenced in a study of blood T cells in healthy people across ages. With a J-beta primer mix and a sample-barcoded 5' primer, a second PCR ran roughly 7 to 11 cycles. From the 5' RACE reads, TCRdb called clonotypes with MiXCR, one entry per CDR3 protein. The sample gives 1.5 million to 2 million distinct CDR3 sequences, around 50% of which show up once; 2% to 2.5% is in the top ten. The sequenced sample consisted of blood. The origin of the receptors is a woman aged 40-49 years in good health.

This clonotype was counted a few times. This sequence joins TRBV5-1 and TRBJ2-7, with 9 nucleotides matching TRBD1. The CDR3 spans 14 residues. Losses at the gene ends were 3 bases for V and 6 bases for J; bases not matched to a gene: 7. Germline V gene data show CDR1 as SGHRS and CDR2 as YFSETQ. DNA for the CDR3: TGCGCCAGCAGCTCAGGGACAGGGATGGCCGAGCAGTACTTC. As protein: CASSSGTGMAEQYF.

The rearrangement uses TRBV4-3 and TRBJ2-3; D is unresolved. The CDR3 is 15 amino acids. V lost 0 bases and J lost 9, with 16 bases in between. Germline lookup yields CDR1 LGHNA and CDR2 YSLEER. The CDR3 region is CASSQDKVPGGTQYF. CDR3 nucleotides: TGCGCCAGCAGCCAAGACAAGGTTCCAGGTGGGACGCAGTATTTT.

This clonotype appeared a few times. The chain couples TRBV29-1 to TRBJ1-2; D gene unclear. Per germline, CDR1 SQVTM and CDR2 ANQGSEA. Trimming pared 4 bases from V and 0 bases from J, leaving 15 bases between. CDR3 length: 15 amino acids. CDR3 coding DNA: TGCAGCGTTGGTCCCAGGCTTAGAGCTAACTATGGCTACACCTTC. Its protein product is CSVGPRLRANYGYTF.

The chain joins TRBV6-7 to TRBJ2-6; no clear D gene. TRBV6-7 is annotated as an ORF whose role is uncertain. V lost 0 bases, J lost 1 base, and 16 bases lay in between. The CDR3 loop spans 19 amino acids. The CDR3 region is CASSYSILLGWSGANVLTF. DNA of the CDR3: TGTGCCAGCAGTTACTCGATCTTATTGGGTTGGTCTGGGGCCAACGTCCTGACTTTC.

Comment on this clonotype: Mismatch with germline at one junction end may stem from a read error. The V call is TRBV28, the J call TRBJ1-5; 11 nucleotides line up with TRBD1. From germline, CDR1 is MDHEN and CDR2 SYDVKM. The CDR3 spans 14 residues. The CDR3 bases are TGTGCCGGCAGGACAGGGGGCGGCAATCAGCCCCAGCATTTT. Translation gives CAGRTGGGNQPQHF.

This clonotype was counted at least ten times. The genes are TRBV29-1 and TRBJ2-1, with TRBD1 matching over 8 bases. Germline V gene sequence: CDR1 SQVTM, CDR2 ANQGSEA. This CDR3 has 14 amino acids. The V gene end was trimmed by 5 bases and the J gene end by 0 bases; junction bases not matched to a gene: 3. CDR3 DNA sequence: TGCAGCGTTCGGGACAGGAGCTCCTACAATGAGCAGTTCTTC. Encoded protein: CSVRDRSSYNEQFF.

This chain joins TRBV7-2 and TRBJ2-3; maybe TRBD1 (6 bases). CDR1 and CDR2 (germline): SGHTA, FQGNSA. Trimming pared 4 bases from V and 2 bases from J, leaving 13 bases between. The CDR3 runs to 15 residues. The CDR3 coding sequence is TGTGCCAGCAGCTCCCAAGGACAGTCCACAGATACGCAGTATTTT. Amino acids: CASSSQGQSTDTQYF.

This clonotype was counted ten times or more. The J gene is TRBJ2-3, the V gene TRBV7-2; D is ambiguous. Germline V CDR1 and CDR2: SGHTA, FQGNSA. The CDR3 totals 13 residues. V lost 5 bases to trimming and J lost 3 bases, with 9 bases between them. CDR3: CASSDWSTDTQYF. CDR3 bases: TGTGCCAGCAGCGATTGGTCTACAGATACGCAGTATTTT.

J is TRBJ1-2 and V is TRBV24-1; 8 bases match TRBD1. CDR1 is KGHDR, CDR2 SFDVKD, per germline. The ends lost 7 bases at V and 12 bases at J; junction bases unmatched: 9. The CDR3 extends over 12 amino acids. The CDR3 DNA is TGTGCCACCAGGTCTGGACAGGGAGTTGACACCTTC. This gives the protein CATRSGQGVDTF.

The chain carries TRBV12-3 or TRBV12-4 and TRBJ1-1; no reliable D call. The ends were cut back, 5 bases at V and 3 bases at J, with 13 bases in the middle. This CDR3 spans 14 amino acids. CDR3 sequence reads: CASSTIGRDTEAFF. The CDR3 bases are TGTGCCAGCAGTACCATAGGGAGGGACACTGAAGCTTTCTTT.

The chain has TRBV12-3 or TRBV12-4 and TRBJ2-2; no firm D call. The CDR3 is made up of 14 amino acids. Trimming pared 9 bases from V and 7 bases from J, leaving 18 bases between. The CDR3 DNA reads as TGTGCCAGTGGGATGTTAGCTGGCTTCGGGGAGCTGTTTTTT. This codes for CASGMLAGFGELFF.

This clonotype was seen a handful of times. The CDR3 DNA sequence: TGTGCCAGCAGCCAAGAAGCCATACAGGGGTCGTTCTTC. This codes for CASSQEAIQGSFF. This chain links TRBV14 with TRBJ2-1; 7 bases align to TRBD1. Germline V gene data show CDR1 as SGHDN and CDR2 as FVKESK. The trim removed 0 bases at V and 15 bases at J, leaving 8 bases unmatched. CDR3 length equals 13 residues. Supplemented by reference TRBV14 and TRBJ2-1, the full variable domain reads EAGVTQFPSHSVIEKGQTVTLRCDPISGHDNLYWYRRVMGKEIKFLLHFVKESKQDESGMPNNRFLAERTGGTYSTLKVQPAELEDSGVYFCASSQEAIQGSFFGPGTRLTVL.

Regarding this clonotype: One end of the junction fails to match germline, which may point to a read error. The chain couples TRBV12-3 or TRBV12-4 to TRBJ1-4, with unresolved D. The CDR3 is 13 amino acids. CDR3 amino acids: CARRVDSKEKLFF. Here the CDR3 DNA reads TGTGCCCGTCGAGTGGATTCTAAGGAAAAACTGTTTTTT.

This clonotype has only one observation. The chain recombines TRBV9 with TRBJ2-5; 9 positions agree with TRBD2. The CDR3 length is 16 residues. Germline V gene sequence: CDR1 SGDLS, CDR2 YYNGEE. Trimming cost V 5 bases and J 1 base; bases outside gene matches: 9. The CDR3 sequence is CASSPHSGGFQETQYF. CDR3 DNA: TGTGCCAGCAGTCCTCATAGCGGGGGTTTCCAAGAGACCCAGTACTTC.

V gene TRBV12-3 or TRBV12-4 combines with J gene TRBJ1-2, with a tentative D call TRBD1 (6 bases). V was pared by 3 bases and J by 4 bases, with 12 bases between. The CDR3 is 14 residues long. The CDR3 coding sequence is TGTGCCAGCAGTTTGTCAGGGGACGGCTATGGCTACACCTTC. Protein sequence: CASSLSGDGYGYTF.

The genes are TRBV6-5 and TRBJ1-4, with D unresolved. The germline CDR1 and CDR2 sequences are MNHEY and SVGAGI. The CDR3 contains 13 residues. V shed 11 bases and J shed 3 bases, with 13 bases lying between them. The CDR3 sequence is CAGLGFPNEKLFF. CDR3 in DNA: TGTGCCGGTTTAGGGTTCCCTAATGAAAAACTGTTTTTT.

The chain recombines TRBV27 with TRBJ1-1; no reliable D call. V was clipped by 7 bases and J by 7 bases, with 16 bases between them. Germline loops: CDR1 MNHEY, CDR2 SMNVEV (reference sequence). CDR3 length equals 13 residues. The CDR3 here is CASTNPSGFEAFF. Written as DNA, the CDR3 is TGTGCCAGCACTAACCCCAGTGGGTTTGAAGCTTTCTTT.

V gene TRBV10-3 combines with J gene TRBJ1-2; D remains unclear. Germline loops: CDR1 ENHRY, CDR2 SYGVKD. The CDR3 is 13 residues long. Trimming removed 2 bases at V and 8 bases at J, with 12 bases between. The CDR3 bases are TGTGCCATCAGTGAGGGTCCAGGACCCGGCTACACCTTC. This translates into CAISEGPGPGYTF.

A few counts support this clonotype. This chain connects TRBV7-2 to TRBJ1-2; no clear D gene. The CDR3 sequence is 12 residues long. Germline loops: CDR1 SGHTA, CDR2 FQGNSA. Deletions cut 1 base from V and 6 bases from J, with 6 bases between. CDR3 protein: CASSLVTDGYTF. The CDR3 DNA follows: TGTGCCAGCAGCTTAGTAACAGATGGCTACACCTTC.

This CDR3 is CASSPDRETYNEQFF. CDR3 nucleotides: TGTGCCAGCAGCCCGGACAGGGAGACCTACAATGAGCAGTTCTTC. The gene calls are TRBV3-1 and TRBJ2-1; 8 nucleotides agree with TRBD1. Trimming cost V 4 bases and J 2 bases; bases outside gene matches: 4. Per the germline V gene, CDR1 is LGHDT and CDR2 is YNNKEL (reference sequence). The CDR3 spans 15 residues.

CDR3 nucleotide sequence: TGCGCCAGCAGCTTGGAATGGTCAACTGAAGCTTTCTTT. This translates into CASSLEWSTEAFF. The chain uses TRBV5-1 and TRBJ1-1; D remains ambiguous. The germline CDR1 and CDR2 sequences are SGHRS and YFSETQ. The CDR3 has 13 amino acids. Trimming cost V 0 bases and J 5 bases, with 8 bases left between them.

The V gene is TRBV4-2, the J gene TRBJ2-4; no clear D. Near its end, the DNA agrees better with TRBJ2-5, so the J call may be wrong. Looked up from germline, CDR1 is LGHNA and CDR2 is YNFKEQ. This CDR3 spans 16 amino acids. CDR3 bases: TGTGCCAGCAGCCAAGATAGGTTAGGGCCTGAAGAGACCCAGTACTTC. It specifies CASSQDRLGPEETQYF.

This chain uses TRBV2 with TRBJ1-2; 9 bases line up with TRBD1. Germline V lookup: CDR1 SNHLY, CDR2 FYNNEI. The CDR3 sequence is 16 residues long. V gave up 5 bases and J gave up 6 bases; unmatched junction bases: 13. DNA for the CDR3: TGTGCCAGCAGTACCAACTCAGGACAGGGGCCCAATGGCTACACCTTC. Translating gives CASSTNSGQGPNGYTF. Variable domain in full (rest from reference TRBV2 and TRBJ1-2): EPEVTQTPSHQVTQMGQEVILRCVPISNHLYFYWYRQILGQKVEFLVSFYNNEISEKSEIFDDQFSVERPDGSNFTLKIRSTKLEDSAMYFCASSTNSGQGPNGYTFGSGTRLTVV.

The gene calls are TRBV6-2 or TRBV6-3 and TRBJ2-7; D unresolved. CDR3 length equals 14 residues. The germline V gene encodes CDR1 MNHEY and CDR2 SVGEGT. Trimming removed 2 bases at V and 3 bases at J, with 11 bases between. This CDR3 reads CASSYRRLGYEQYF. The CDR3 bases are TGTGCCAGCAGTTACCGGCGTCTCGGCTACGAGCAGTACTTC.

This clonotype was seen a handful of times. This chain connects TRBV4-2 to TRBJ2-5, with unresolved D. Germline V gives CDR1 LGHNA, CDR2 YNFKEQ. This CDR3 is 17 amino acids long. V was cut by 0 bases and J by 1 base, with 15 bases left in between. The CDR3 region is CASSQDITSGLQETQYF. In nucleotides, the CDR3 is TGTGCCAGCAGCCAAGATATCACTTCGGGCCTCCAAGAGACCCAGTACTTC.

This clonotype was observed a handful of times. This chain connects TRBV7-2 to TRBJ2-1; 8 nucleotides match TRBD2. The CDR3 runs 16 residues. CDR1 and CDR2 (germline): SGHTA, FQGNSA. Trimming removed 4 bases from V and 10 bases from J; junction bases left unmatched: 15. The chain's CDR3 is CASSSGGKRGSWEQFF. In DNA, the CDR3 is TGTGCCAGCAGCTCTGGAGGGAAGCGGGGGAGTTGGGAGCAGTTCTTC.